These 16 T cell receptor beta chains were sequenced from one sample in a study of lymphopenia after photon versus proton radiotherapy. TCRdb keeps only in-frame clones here, not all; method: immunoSEQ multiplex PCR. Of about 50,000 clones listed, 80% to 90% are singletons. This specimen was peripheral blood, taken from a patient treated with photon-based radiotherapy. The receptors originated from a man between 50 and 59 years old with gastric cancer.

V is TRBV6-1 and J is TRBJ2-7, with 9 bases matching TRBD1. Germline values: CDR1 MNHNS, CDR2 SASEGT. The CDR3 contains 16 residues. V was pared by 3 bases and J by 4 bases, with 10 bases of the junction left unmatched. The CDR3 DNA follows: TGTGCCAGCAGTGACTGGGAGAGGACAGGGGTGTACGAGCAGTACTTC. Protein sequence: CASSDWERTGVYEQYF.

This chain links TRBV5-1 with TRBJ2-1, with unresolved D. The V and J ends lost 2 bases and 5 bases respectively, with 11 bases between them. Per germline, CDR1 SGHRS and CDR2 YFSETQ. This CDR3 is built from 14 residues. The chain's CDR3 is CASSFEPVNNEQFF. In DNA, the CDR3 is TGCGCCAGCAGCTTCGAGCCAGTGAACAATGAGCAGTTCTTC.

The chain combines TRBV2 with TRBJ2-7; D is undetermined. Trimming pared 2 bases from V and 2 bases from J, leaving 7 bases between. Germline CDR1 SNHLY, CDR2 FYNNEI. The CDR3 is made up of 13 amino acids. CDR3 loop: CASSENLTYEQYF. DNA for the CDR3: TGTGCCAGCAGTGAAAACCTAACCTACGAGCAGTACTTC. Complete variable domain (other parts from reference TRBV2 and TRBJ2-7): EPEVTQTPSHQVTQMGQEVILRCVPISNHLYFYWYRQILGQKVEFLVSFYNNEISEKSEIFDDQFSVERPDGSNFTLKIRSTKLEDSAMYFCASSENLTYEQYFGPGTRLTVT.

This chain's CDR3 is CASSRTGGAYGYTF. The CDR3 coding sequence is TGTGCCAGCAGCAGGACAGGGGGCGCGTACGGCTACACCTTC. This chain joins TRBV9 and TRBJ1-2, with 11 bases identical to TRBD1. The CDR3 runs to 14 residues. Per germline, CDR1 SGDLS and CDR2 YYNGEE. The junction had 7 bases not matched to a gene; V was cut back by 4 bases and J by 8 bases.

This chain joins TRBV4-1 and TRBJ2-7; D gene unclear. Germline lookup yields CDR1 MGHRA and CDR2 YSYEKL. V lost 4 bases and J 6 bases, leaving 13 bases between the germline ends. The CDR3 sequence is 13 residues long. The CDR3 loop is CASSLLSGSEQYF. For the CDR3, the DNA is TGCGCCAGCAGCCTCCTCTCCGGAAGCGAGCAGTACTTC.

The J gene is TRBJ2-3, the V gene TRBV11-3; 8 bases map to TRBD2. CDR3 length: 15 amino acids. V was clipped by 4 bases and J by 6 bases; unmatched bases: 9. Germline CDR1 and CDR2: SGHNT and YENEEA. This chain's CDR3 is CASSSGLGGDDTQYF. The CDR3 region has the DNA TGTGCCAGCAGCTCGGGACTAGGAGGGGATGATACGCAGTATTTT.

The rearrangement links TRBV19 to TRBJ2-1; 9 bases map to TRBD1. V lost 2 bases and J lost 7; bases outside the gene matches: 6. Germline values: CDR1 LNHDA, CDR2 SQIVND (reference sequence). This CDR3 spans 15 amino acids. In nucleotides, the CDR3 is TGTGCCAGTAGTATATCTGGGACAGGGAATAATGAGCAGTTCTTC. Protein sequence: CASSISGTGNNEQFF.

Concerning this clone itself: In the same sample, other DNA sequences code for this CDR3. The CDR3 sequence: CASGGQASSYEQYF. CDR3 nucleotides: TGTGCCAGCGGGGGACAGGCGAGCTCCTACGAGCAGTACTTC. V usage is TRBV27 and J usage is TRBJ2-7; 8 nucleotides agree with TRBD1. The V and J ends lost 8 bases and 0 bases, in that order; junction bases with no gene match: 6. Germline CDR1 and CDR2: MNHEY and SMNVEV (reference sequence). This CDR3 has 14 amino acids.

The chain has TRBV19 and TRBJ2-7; possibly TRBD2 for D (6 bases). The germline gives CDR1 LNHDA, CDR2 SQIVND (reference sequence). The V and J ends lost 7 bases and 5 bases respectively, with 15 bases between them. The CDR3 is 13 residues long. The CDR3 reads CASTPRGSHEQYF. CDR3 bases: TGTGCCAGTACCCCGCGGGGTAGCCACGAGCAGTACTTC.

The genes are TRBV7-9 and TRBJ2-3; D gene unclear. Trimming took off 6 bases at V and 0 bases at J, with 19 bases between the two ends. The germline CDR1 and CDR2 sequences are SEHNR and FQNEAQ (reference sequence). The CDR3 runs 17 residues. CDR3 DNA sequence: TGTGCCAGCAGTCAGATATTCACGCAGGCTAGCACAGATACGCAGTATTTT. It encodes CASSQIFTQASTDTQYF. The full variable domain, with the rest looked up from reference TRBV7-9 and TRBJ2-3, is DTGVSQNPRHKITKRGQNVTFRCDPISEHNRLYWYRQTLGQGPEFLTYFQNEAQLEKSRLLSDRFSAERPKGSFSTLEIQRTEQGDSAMYLCASSQIFTQASTDTQYFGPGTRLTVL.

The chain uses TRBV5-1 and TRBJ2-7; 11 bases are shared with TRBD1. Germline lookup yields CDR1 SGHRS and CDR2 YFSETQ. V shed 4 bases and J 4 bases; nucleotides not matched to a gene: 10. The CDR3 is made up of 16 amino acids. CDR3 bases: TGCGCCAGCAGCCTCCTAGAGGACAGGGGGCTGTACGAGCAGTACTTC. Its protein is CASSLLEDRGLYEQYF.

V gene TRBV4-3 combines with J gene TRBJ2-1; 10 bases agree with TRBD2. There are 17 residues in the CDR3. V was clipped by 0 bases and J by 4 bases; unmatched bases: 6. Germline loops: CDR1 LGHNA, CDR2 YSLEER. DNA of the CDR3: TGCGCCAGCAGCCAAGACTACGGACTAGCGGAGTACAATGAGCAGTTCTTC. Translation: CASSQDYGLAEYNEQFF.

This clone was seen a few times. The chain links TRBV28 to TRBJ1-2, with no clear D. CDR3 size: 11 residues. V was cut by 5 bases and J by 1 base, with 2 bases left in between. Germline lookup yields CDR1 MDHEN and CDR2 SYDVKM. CDR3 sequence (DNA): TGTGCCAGCAGTCGTAACTATGGCTACACCTTC. Its protein product is CASSRNYGYTF.

This chain links TRBV28 with TRBJ2-5; the D is unclear. This CDR3 spans 12 amino acids. CDR1 is MDHEN, CDR2 SYDVKM, per germline. V lost 7 bases and J 0 bases, leaving 6 bases between the germline ends. DNA for the CDR3: TGTGCCAGCATGCGGTACCAAGAGACCCAGTACTTC. Its protein product is CASMRYQETQYF.

J is TRBJ1-1 and V is TRBV5-8; weak D call: TRBD1 (5 bases). The CDR3 consists of 15 residues. Germline CDR1 and CDR2: SGHTS and YDEGEE. Trimming took 3 bases from V and 0 from J, leaving 12 bases between them. The CDR3 protein is CASSWGTVVNTEAFF. CDR3 bases: TGTGCCAGCAGCTGGGGGACTGTAGTGAACACTGAAGCTTTCTTT.

The chain uses TRBV11-2 and TRBJ2-7, with TRBD1 matching over 12 bases. This CDR3 is built from 16 residues. The germline V gene encodes CDR1 SGHAT and CDR2 FQNNGV. V dropped 7 bases and J dropped 5; count of bases not matched to a gene: 12. CDR3 nucleotide sequence: TGTGCCAGCACCTTCCTTAGGGGACAGGGGGCCCACGAGCAGTACTTC. This codes for CASTFLRGQGAHEQYF.